This TCR beta chain was observed in a study of T cell clonotyping in hematopoietic cell transplantation. General study findings and limits: After transplant, recipient diversity fell while pathologically expanded clonotypes grew through day 180. At the given depth, recipient repertoires were over 95% de novo clonotypes.

The time point here: recipient sample about 28 days before transplant, after cytoreduction. V shed 4 bases, J shed 5 bases, and the junction held 13 bases outside the gene matches. The CDR3 totals 17 residues. Germline CDR1 reads SGHNT; CDR2 reads YYREEE (reference sequence). The repertoire was sequenced with immunoSEQ multiplex PCR; TCRdb's copy has only in-frame clones and lacks some. Of about 43,000 clones detected, less than 85% appear once; the ten largest clones hold 2.5% to 3.5%. This clone appeared once. Its antigen is undetermined. The sample in question was peripheral blood mononuclear cells, obtained before stem cell transplant. The chain couples TRBV5-4 to TRBJ2-2, with TRBD2 identical over 8 bases. This TCR came from a man aged 60-69 years with acute myeloid leukemia. Some clones in this sample may be carry-over from other donors' samples. The CDR3 region has the DNA TGTGCCAGCAGCCGTGGGGGCCGGGGGGGCGGTACCGGGGAGCTGTTTTTT. It translates to CASSRGGRGGGTGELFF.